The following is a T cell receptor (beta chain) sequence with its context. Its antigen remains undetermined. No base quality values were provided; no much bigger clone lies one nucleotide off. This entry comes from a study of siplizumab effects on memory and regulatory T cells (dated by TCRdb to between 2018 and 2020). Some background on the complete study: The study examined how the anti-CD2 antibody siplizumab affects alloreactive T-cell subsets in allogeneic mixed lymphocyte reactions built from human PBMCs.

Sorted unstimulated T cells, along with proliferating T cells recovered from mixed lymphocyte reactions, underwent TCRbeta CDR3 sequencing. Fresh whole blood from nine to ten HLA-typed healthy donors was used as the source from which PBMCs were isolated. The CDR3 numbers 19 residues from cysteine through phenylalanine. Only the CDR3 part of the read is kept: 57 bases, read in frame from the first base. The germline V gene (reference sequence) supplies CDR1 MNHEY and CDR2 SMNVEV. Relative to germline, V is 2 bases shorter and J is 4 bases shorter, with 24 bases between their ends. Broad study findings and their caveats: No functional confirmation was obtained for the suppressive function of proliferating Tregs from siplizumab cultures. Siplizumab significantly reduced the cumulative frequency of alloreactive sequences traceable to unstimulated CD4+ memory T cells. Unstimulated naive T cells appeared more diverse than memory T cells, and naive cells seemed to contribute substantially to the alloresponse. In reactions with siplizumab, an average of roughly 70% of mappable alloreactive CD4+ clones were Treg-derived, compared with 25% to 30% in control reactions. Sequences below about 10^-5 frequency were poorly captured, so only a minor fraction of alloreactive clones could be mapped to unstimulated subsets. About 80-96% of proliferating CD4+ or CD8+ clones could not be given a naive or memory phenotype.

Library preparation used the immunoSEQ multiplex PCR assay. Some 1.1 x 10^5 TCR templates per sample were assayed on the deep sequencing platform. Genomic DNA extracted from sorted T cells was used for TCRbeta CDR3 sequencing. In the source study's methods: The R programming language was used for clonal analysis of the TCRbeta CDR3 data. Alloreactive CD4+ and CD8+ clones were defined by comparing unstimulated samples with post-reaction CFSE-low samples. Regulatory or non-regulatory origin of alloreactive CD4+ clones was assigned by matching sequences to the sorted unstimulated Treg and non-Treg repertoires. This immuneACCESS table, as held by TCRdb, lists in-frame sequences with V and J called but not all clones. Of the missing ones, under half trace to an unresolved V gene in checked studies; the others have no known cause. The DNA was the basis for D and trimming; V, J and clone size are from that table. Here the sample has approximately 91,000 clones; just under 95% occur a single time. Of the sample, around a sixth falls within the top ten clones.

This sequence was found in a human donor in good health. Recombination linked TRBV27 to TRBJ2-1; a tentative D call is TRBD2 (6 bases match). The sample consisted of CD8+ T cells sorted from blood. The base sequence is TGTGCCAGCAGTTTAAACAGTGCCATAGGAGGGCCGATTTACAATGAGCAGTTCTTC. Its coded protein is CASSLNSAIGGPIYNEQFF.